This TCR beta chain was captured by sequencing in a study of OX40 agonist ivuxolimab in advanced cancers. On the study more broadly: The eligibility criteria allowed prior anti-PD-1, anti-PD-L1 or anti-CTLA-4 therapy, and 30% to 45% had some.

The study's findings and limits: Nonresponders included some who also had low normalized T-cell clonal expansion. Expanded clones were, on average, more numerous in CD8+ T cells than in CD4+.

Germline CDR1 SGHKS, CDR2 YYEKEE (reference sequence). The CDR3 spans 14 residues. V lost 0 bases, J lost 8 bases, and 14 bases lay in between. Collection of blood occurred at baseline, at cycle 4 day 1, and at cycle 7 day 1. The sample holds one count of this clone. What it recognizes is unknown. Repertoires were generated with immunoSEQ multiplex PCR, while TCRdb's copy carries only in-frame clones and drops some. The sample lists over 80,000 clones, about 90% occurring once. The V call is TRBV5-5, the J call TRBJ1-2; unclear D gene. This receptor was identified in an adult with an advanced solid tumor such as melanoma, head and neck, liver or kidney cancer. Sample: CD4+ or CD8+ T cells sorted from blood, taken in a trial of the OX40 agonist ivuxolimab. The CDR3 DNA sequence: TGTGCCAGCAGCTTGGATGAAGGGAAAGTCGGCTACACCTTC. The encoded protein is CASSLDEGKVGYTF.